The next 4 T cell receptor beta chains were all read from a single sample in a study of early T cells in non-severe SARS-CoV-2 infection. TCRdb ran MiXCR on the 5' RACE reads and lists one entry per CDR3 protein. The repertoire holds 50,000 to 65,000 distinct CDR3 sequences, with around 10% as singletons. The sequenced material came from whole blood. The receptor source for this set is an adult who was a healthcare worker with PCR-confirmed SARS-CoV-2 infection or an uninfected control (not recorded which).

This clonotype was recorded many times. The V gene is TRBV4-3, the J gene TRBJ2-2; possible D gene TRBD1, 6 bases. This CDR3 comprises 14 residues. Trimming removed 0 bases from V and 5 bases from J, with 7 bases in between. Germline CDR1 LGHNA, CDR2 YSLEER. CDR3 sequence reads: CASSQDRGTGELFF. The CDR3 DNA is TGCGCCAGCAGCCAAGATAGGGGGACCGGGGAGCTGTTTTTT.

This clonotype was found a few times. The DNA of the CDR3 is TGCAGTGCTAGTGGGAACGTTGCGGGACTAGCCTCCTACGAGCAGTACTTC. Its protein is CSASGNVAGLASYEQYF. V is TRBV20-1 and J is TRBJ2-7; 9 bases match TRBD2. The germline V gene encodes CDR1 DFQATT and CDR2 SNEGSKA (reference sequence). J was trimmed by 0 bases and V by 3 bases; bases with no gene match: 12. The CDR3 is made up of 17 amino acids.

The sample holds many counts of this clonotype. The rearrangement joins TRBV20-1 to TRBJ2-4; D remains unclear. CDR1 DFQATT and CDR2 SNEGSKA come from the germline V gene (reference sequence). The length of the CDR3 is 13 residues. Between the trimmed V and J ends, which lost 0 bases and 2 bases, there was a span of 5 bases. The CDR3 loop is CSARDPTKNIQYF. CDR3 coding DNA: TGCAGTGCTAGAGACCCAACCAAAAACATTCAGTACTTC.

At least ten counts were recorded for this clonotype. DNA of the CDR3: TGCAGCGTCTTTTTTACAGGGAACTATGGCTACACCTTC. Translated: CSVFFTGNYGYTF. The chain links TRBV29-1 to TRBJ1-2; perhaps TRBD1 as D (6 bases). Between the trimmed V and J ends, which lost 6 bases and 2 bases, there was a span of 13 bases. The V gene's germline CDR1 is SQVTM and CDR2 ANQGSEA. The CDR3 is 13 residues long. Looking up the rest from reference TRBV29-1 and TRBJ1-2 gives the full variable domain: SAVISQKPSRDICQRGTSLTIQCQVDSQVTMMFWYRQQPGQSLTLIATANQGSEATYESGFVIDKFPISRPNLTFSTLTVSNMSPEDSSIYLCSVFFTGNYGYTFGSGTRLTVV.